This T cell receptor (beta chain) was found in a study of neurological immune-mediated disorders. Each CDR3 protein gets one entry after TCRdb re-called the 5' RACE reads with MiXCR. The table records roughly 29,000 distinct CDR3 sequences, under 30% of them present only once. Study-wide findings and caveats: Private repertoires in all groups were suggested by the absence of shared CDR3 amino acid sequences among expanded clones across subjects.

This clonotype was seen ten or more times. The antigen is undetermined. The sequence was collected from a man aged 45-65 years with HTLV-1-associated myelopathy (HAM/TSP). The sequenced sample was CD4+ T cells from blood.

The CDR3 bases are TGCGCCAGCAGCTTCGATCGGATCGACTTGAACACTGAAGCTTTCTTT. Its protein is CASSFDRIDLNTEAFF. This rearrangement joins TRBV5-1 to TRBJ1-1, with D hard to call. This CDR3 has 16 amino acids. Germline CDR1 SGHRS, CDR2 YFSETQ. V lost 2 bases to trimming and J lost 0 bases, with 14 bases between them.